This T cell receptor (beta chain) came from a study of CXCR3-negative and CXCR3-positive naive CD8 T cells. CD8+ T cell subsets were each sorted in triplicate, a few hundred thousand cells apiece. A CD45RO-CCR7+CD27+CD95- phenotype identified naive CD8+ T cells. Germline loops: CDR1 SQVTM, CDR2 ANQGSEA. The CDR3 covers 15 residues. Regarding this clonotype: Antigen: not known.

Study results and caveats: Partial loss of CXCR3 expression followed cryopreservation; most assays used fresh PBMCs.

Libraries of TRB cDNA were made by 5' RACE and carried UMIs. From the 5' RACE reads, TCRdb lists one entry per CDR3 protein and no DNA. The listing contains around 26,000 distinct CDR3 sequences. Material for sequencing was naive CXCR3- CD8+ T cells from blood. Subset meaning: CD45RO-CCR7+CD27+CD95- naive CD8+ T cells lacking CXCR3 (TNR3-). This sequence was found in a human donor in good health. Some clones in this sample may be carry-over from other donors' samples. V usage is TRBV29-1 and J usage is TRBJ2-1; the TCRdb call, TRBD1, lacks DNA for checking. Here the CDR3 reads CSVASGQGAHNEQFF.